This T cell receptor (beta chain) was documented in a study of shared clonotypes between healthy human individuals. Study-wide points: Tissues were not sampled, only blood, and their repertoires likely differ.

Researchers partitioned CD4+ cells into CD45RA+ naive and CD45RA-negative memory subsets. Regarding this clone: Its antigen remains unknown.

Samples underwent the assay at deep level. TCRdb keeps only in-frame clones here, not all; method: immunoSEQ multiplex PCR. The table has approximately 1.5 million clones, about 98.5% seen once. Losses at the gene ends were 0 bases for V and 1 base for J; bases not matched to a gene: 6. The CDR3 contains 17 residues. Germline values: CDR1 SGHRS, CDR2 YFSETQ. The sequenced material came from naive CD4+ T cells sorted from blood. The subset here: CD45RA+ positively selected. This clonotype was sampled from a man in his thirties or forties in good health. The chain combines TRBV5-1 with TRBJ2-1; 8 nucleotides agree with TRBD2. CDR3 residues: CASSLELAERSYNEQFF. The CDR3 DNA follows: TGCGCCAGCAGCTTGGAACTAGCGGAGCGGTCCTACAATGAGCAGTTCTTC. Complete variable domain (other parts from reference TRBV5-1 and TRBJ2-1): KAGVTQTPRYLIKTRGQQVTLSCSPISGHRSVSWYQQTPGQGLQFLFEYFSETQRNKGNFPGRFSGRQFSNSRSEMNVSTLELGDSALYLCASSLELAERSYNEQFFGPGTRLTVL.